This T cell receptor (beta chain) was observed in a study of blood T cell repertoires in COVID-19. This table comes from immunoSEQ multiplex PCR, and its TCRdb copy is limited to in-frame clones, with some not included. Found here are 80,000 to 95,000 clones, 91% of them singletons; the top ten hold about 1.8%. The CDR3 is 15 residues long. Germline trimming cut 0 bases from V and 10 bases from J; bases unmatched to any gene: 9. Germline V CDR1 and CDR2: MGHRA, YSYEKL. The material sequenced was peripheral blood. The V and J genes are TRBV4-1 and TRBJ1-1; 9 bases agree with TRBD1. The source is a human donor with active COVID-19. The donor label of this sample is uncertain. The CDR3 is CASSQEGDRDDGAFF. DNA for the CDR3: TGCGCCAGCAGCCAAGAAGGGGACAGGGATGATGGAGCTTTCTTT.